Sequencing of this T cell receptor beta chain was carried out in a study of blood T cells in healthy people across ages. Study results and caveats: Long-lived and aged donors differed, with more naive CD4+ cells and higher diversity in the long-lived.

In germline, CDR1 is SGHRS, CDR2 YFSETQ. Trimming removed 0 bases from V and 5 bases from J; junction bases left unmatched: 7. The CDR3 has 16 amino acids. The second PCR ran about 6 to 11 cycles with a sample-barcoded 5' primer and J-beta primers. One entry per CDR3 protein results from TCRdb running MiXCR on the 5' RACE reads. The sample consists of 500,000 to 600,000 distinct CDR3 sequences, 27% of them appearing once. This clonotype showed up just a few times. Its antigen is still unknown. In each sample, at least 7 million PBMCs were isolated. V and J are TRBV5-1 and TRBJ2-1, with 8 bases aligning to TRBD2. The sequenced sample consisted of blood. This clonotype was obtained from a woman in her 70s in good health. The CDR3 region has the DNA TGCGCCAGCAGCTTGGCCAGCACTAGCGGAGACAATGAGCAGTTCTTC. It translates to CASSLASTSGDNEQFF.